Listed here are 29 T cell receptor beta chains from one sample, sequenced in a study of blood T cell repertoires in COVID-19. Repertoires were generated with immunoSEQ multiplex PCR, while TCRdb's copy carries only in-frame clones and drops some. There are 95,000 to 110,000 clones in the sample; about 80% occur only once, and roughly 13% lies in the top ten. Material: peripheral blood. Source of these receptors: a human donor in a cohort sampled during active or convalescent COVID-19.

The V and J genes are TRBV5-1 and TRBJ2-1, with 12 bases matching TRBD2. J lost 5 bases, V lost 4 bases, and 4 bases had no gene match. The CDR3 has 15 residues. Germline V gene data show CDR1 as SGHRS and CDR2 as YFSETQ. Here the CDR3 reads CASSVPSGGDNEQFF. CDR3 in DNA: TGCGCCAGCAGCGTCCCTAGCGGGGGGGACAATGAGCAGTTCTTC.

The chain carries TRBV7-6 and TRBJ2-6; D unresolved. The germline V gene encodes CDR1 SGHVS and CDR2 FNYEAQ. The CDR3 is 15 residues long. The germline V and J ends were trimmed by 1 base and 0 bases, with 4 bases remaining between them. The CDR3, as DNA: TGTGCCAGCAGCTTAGTTAGCTCTGGGGCCAACGTCCTGACTTTC. This gives the protein CASSLVSSGANVLTF.

The V call is TRBV6-2 or TRBV6-3, the J call TRBJ1-1, with D possibly matching TRBD1 (5 bases). Germline V lookup: CDR1 MNHEY, CDR2 SVGEGT. The CDR3 is made up of 13 amino acids. Trimming took off 0 bases at V and 9 bases at J, with 11 bases between the two ends. The DNA of the CDR3 is TGTGCCAGCAGTTACTCGGAAAGGGGAAAAGCTTTCTTT. It yields the protein CASSYSERGKAFF.

The V call is TRBV11-1, the J call TRBJ2-2, with D maybe TRBD1 (6 bases). Trimming removed 4 bases at V and 2 bases at J, with 11 bases between. The CDR3 is made up of 15 amino acids. Germline V gene sequence: CDR1 SGHAT, CDR2 FQDESV (reference sequence). CDR3 in DNA: TGTGCCAGCAGCTCAACAGGGAAAAACACCGGGGAGCTGTTTTTT. Translated, it gives CASSSTGKNTGELFF.

The V call is TRBV11-2, the J call TRBJ1-2; 7 nucleotides match TRBD1. CDR1 is SGHAT and CDR2 is FQNNGV in the germline V gene. V was pared by 8 bases and J by 4 bases, with 4 bases of the junction left unmatched. The CDR3 runs to 12 residues. The CDR3 DNA is TGTGCCAGCGGGGGGACAGTCTATGGCTACACCTTC. Translating gives CASGGTVYGYTF.

The J gene is TRBJ1-4, the V gene TRBV10-1; 8 bases line up with TRBD1. There are 14 residues in the CDR3. Trimming removed 8 bases from V and 8 bases from J; junction bases left unmatched: 10. Germline V lookup: CDR1 WNHNN, CDR2 SYGVQD (reference sequence). The CDR3 coding sequence is TGCGCCAGCTCCGAGGCAGGGGGCACCGAAAAACTGTTTTTT. This encodes CASSEAGGTEKLFF.

The J gene is TRBJ2-1, the V gene TRBV6-5; tentatively, D is TRBD2 (5 bases). The CDR3 has 14 residues. The V and J ends lost 6 bases and 8 bases respectively, with 17 bases between them. CDR1 is MNHEY, CDR2 SVGAGI, per germline. CDR3 in DNA: TGTGCCAGCAGCCCCCGGGCGGGTAGGGATGAGCAGTTCTTC. Translation gives CASSPRAGRDEQFF.

The genes are TRBV19 and TRBJ2-1, with TRBD1 matching over 7 bases. V gave up 5 bases and J gave up 5 bases; unmatched junction bases: 12. The germline gives CDR1 LNHDA, CDR2 SQIVND (reference sequence). The CDR3 extends over 16 amino acids. The CDR3 sequence is CASSAPSHRGNNEQFF. In nucleotides, the CDR3 is TGTGCCAGTAGTGCACCATCGCACAGGGGAAACAATGAGCAGTTCTTC.

This CDR3 reads CASSPKAGGEKLFF. The CDR3 region has the DNA TGCGCCAGCAGCCCGAAGGCGGGCGGCGAAAAACTGTTTTTT. The genes are TRBV5-1 and TRBJ1-4; D not certain. Looked up from germline, CDR1 is SGHRS and CDR2 is YFSETQ. The CDR3 spans 14 residues. Trimming took off 4 bases at V and 8 bases at J, with 15 bases between the two ends.

CDR3 bases: TGTGCCAGCAGCGTAGAACGGGGGGGCGACGAGCAGTACTTC. Its protein is CASSVERGGDEQYF. V is TRBV9 and J is TRBJ2-7; 8 bases agree with TRBD2. The CDR3 loop spans 14 amino acids. Germline V gene sequence: CDR1 SGDLS, CDR2 YYNGEE. J lost 5 bases, V lost 0 bases, and 4 bases had no gene match.

The rearrangement uses TRBV11-2 and TRBJ2-2; D might be TRBD1 (6 bases). The CDR3 spans 16 residues. Deletions cut 5 bases from V and 2 bases from J, with 15 bases between. The germline V gene has CDR1 SGHAT and CDR2 FQNNGV. In DNA form, the CDR3 reads TGTGCCAGCAGCATCTACAGGGACCCTAACACCGGGGAGCTGTTTTTT. Translated, it gives CASSIYRDPNTGELFF. Supplemented by reference TRBV11-2 and TRBJ2-2, the full variable domain reads EAGVAQSPRYKIIEKRQSVAFWCNPISGHATLYWYQQILGQGPKLLIQFQNNGVVDDSQLPKDRFSAERLKGVDSTLKIQPAKLEDSAVYLCASSIYRDPNTGELFFGEGSRLTVL.

This chain connects TRBV30 to TRBJ2-3, with D perhaps TRBD1 (5 bases). Germline lookup yields CDR1 GTSNPN and CDR2 SVGIG (reference sequence). Trimming shortened V by 0 bases and J by 1 base, and 8 bases separated the two germline ends. CDR3 size: 14 residues. CDR3 sequence (DNA): TGTGCCTGGAGTGTCAAAGGGGGCACAGATACGCAGTATTTT. Its protein product is CAWSVKGGTDTQYF.

The chain joins TRBV5-1 to TRBJ2-2; TRBD2 is a possible D gene (6 bases). The CDR3 length is 15 residues. Looked up from germline, CDR1 is SGHRS and CDR2 is YFSETQ. Trimming pared 5 bases from V and 7 bases from J, leaving 18 bases between. The CDR3 is CASRTLTGSRGELFF. Here the CDR3 DNA reads TGCGCCAGCAGAACATTAACCGGGAGCCGCGGGGAGCTGTTTTTT.

This clone was observed once. The chain carries TRBV6-5 and TRBJ2-7, with TRBD1 identical over 9 bases. The germline CDR1 and CDR2 sequences are MNHEY and SVGAGI. With 8 bases clipped from V and 3 bases from J, the junction kept 5 bases outside the gene matches. This CDR3 has 13 amino acids. CDR3 DNA: TGTGCCAGCGTCGGGACAGGGCTCTACGAGCAGTACTTC. The encoded protein is CASVGTGLYEQYF.

The chain uses TRBV5-1 and TRBJ1-6, with a weak D call TRBD1 (5 bases). Trimming took 4 bases from V and 12 from J, leaving 14 bases between them. Germline V gene sequence: CDR1 SGHRS, CDR2 YFSETQ. This CDR3 has 13 amino acids. For the CDR3, the DNA is TGCGCCAGCAGCGCCACCGTAGGGGAACCCCTCCACTTT. Translated, it gives CASSATVGEPLHF.

The chain has TRBV4-3 and TRBJ2-7; the D gene is possibly TRBD1 (6 bases). The CDR3 extends over 15 amino acids. Germline CDR1 is LGHNA and CDR2 is YSLEER. With 1 base removed from V and 0 bases from J, the gap between germline ends came to 10 bases. The CDR3 bases are TGCGCCAGCAGCCAAGTCGCAGGGGCCTCCTACGAGCAGTACTTC. It translates to CASSQVAGASYEQYF.

The chain combines TRBV7-6 with TRBJ2-6; weak D call: TRBD2 (5 bases). V was clipped by 7 bases and J by 1 base, with 8 bases between them. The CDR3 is 14 residues long. Per the germline V gene, CDR1 is SGHVS and CDR2 is FNYEAQ. CDR3 DNA sequence: TGTGCCAGCACTCAGCGGTCTGGGGCCAACGTCCTGACTTTC. Protein product: CASTQRSGANVLTF.

The chain carries TRBV4-2 and TRBJ1-2; D might be TRBD1 (5 bases). The CDR3 spans 15 residues. Germline CDR1 and CDR2: LGHNA and YNFKEQ. V lost 1 base, J lost 0 bases, and 9 bases lay in between. This CDR3 reads CASSQAGDTNYGYTF. CDR3 coding DNA: TGTGCCAGCAGCCAAGCGGGGGATACTAACTATGGCTACACCTTC.

To note about this clone: The junction departs from the called germline gene at one end, perhaps through a read error. This chain joins TRBV6-1 and TRBJ1-2; TRBD1 might be the D (5 bases). CDR1 is MNHNS and CDR2 is SASEGT in the germline V gene. CDR3 length: 12 amino acids. CDR3: CASIESGWGYDF. The CDR3 region has the DNA TGTGCCAGCATTGAATCTGGGTGGGGCTACGACTTC.

V and J are TRBV5-1 and TRBJ2-1; a possible D gene is TRBD1 (5 bases). V lost 5 bases and J lost 5, with 14 bases in between. The CDR3 runs 14 residues. Germline CDR1 is SGHRS and CDR2 is YFSETQ. This CDR3 reads CASSSLEDNNEQFF. The CDR3 region has the DNA TGCGCCAGCAGTTCATTAGAGGACAACAATGAGCAGTTCTTC.

V is TRBV10-3 and J is TRBJ1-1; TRBD1 might be the D (5 bases). The CDR3 has 15 amino acids. Between the trimmed V and J ends, which lost 7 bases and 2 bases, there was a span of 17 bases. The germline gives CDR1 ENHRY, CDR2 SYGVKD. The CDR3: CAINDKGAGNTEAFF. The DNA for the CDR3 is TGTGCCATCAACGATAAAGGGGCAGGAAACACTGAAGCTTTCTTT.

This sequence joins TRBV19 and TRBJ1-1, with D hard to call. V lost 6 bases and J 1 base, leaving 9 bases between the germline ends. This CDR3 spans 13 amino acids. Germline loops: CDR1 LNHDA, CDR2 SQIVND (reference sequence). In DNA form, the CDR3 reads TGTGCCAGTAGCCAACAGCAGAACACTGAAGCTTTCTTT. Protein sequence: CASSQQQNTEAFF.

This rearrangement joins TRBV24-1 to TRBJ1-5; D is uncertain. V was shortened by 3 bases and J by 0 bases, with 14 bases between the two germline ends. Germline CDR1 and CDR2: KGHDR and SFDVKD. CDR3 length equals 17 residues. The CDR3 reads CATSDGRREYSNQPQHF. For the CDR3, the DNA is TGTGCCACCAGTGATGGTAGGAGGGAATATAGCAATCAGCCCCAGCATTTT.

V is TRBV4-2 and J is TRBJ1-2; the D is unclear. The germline CDR1 and CDR2 sequences are LGHNA and YNFKEQ. The CDR3 contains 16 residues. Trimming removed 4 bases at V and 2 bases at J, with 17 bases between. In DNA form, the CDR3 reads TGTGCCAGCAGCCGCCGAGAGGGAGGGCAGAACTATGGCTACACCTTC. Its protein is CASSRREGGQNYGYTF.

The chain combines TRBV10-3 with TRBJ2-5, with TRBD1 matching over 8 bases. Trimming cost V 3 bases and J 5 bases; bases outside gene matches: 2. Germline V lookup: CDR1 ENHRY, CDR2 SYGVKD. This CDR3 contains 13 residues. CDR3 loop: CAISDGQGETQYF. The CDR3 DNA reads as TGTGCCATCAGTGACGGACAGGGTGAGACCCAGTACTTC.

The J gene is TRBJ2-3, the V gene TRBV12-5, with 7 bases identical to TRBD2. Germline V lookup: CDR1 LGHNT, CDR2 FRNRAP. The CDR3 runs to 16 residues. Trimming removed 2 bases from V and 3 bases from J; junction bases left unmatched: 8. CDR3 DNA: TGTGCTAGTGGTTTGCCGACTGGGGGGGGTACAGATACGCAGTATTTT. Translating gives CASGLPTGGGTDTQYF.

The chain joins TRBV7-2 to TRBJ1-6, with 8 bases lining up with TRBD1. V dropped 4 bases and J dropped 4; count of bases not matched to a gene: 9. The CDR3 consists of 17 residues. Germline V gives CDR1 SGHTA, CDR2 FQGNSA. The CDR3 loop is CASSSGQGQAYNSPLHF. The CDR3 DNA sequence: TGTGCCAGCAGCTCCGGACAGGGCCAAGCGTATAATTCACCCCTCCACTTT.

The CDR3 DNA reads as TGTGCCAGCAGCGGGCCAGGGTATGGCTACACCTTC. Its protein product is CASSGPGYGYTF. The chain carries TRBV7-2 and TRBJ1-2; D perhaps matches TRBD1 (5 bases). CDR3 length: 12 amino acids. The germline CDR1 and CDR2 sequences are SGHTA and FQGNSA. The germline V and J ends were trimmed by 5 bases and 5 bases, with 9 bases remaining between them.

The chain has TRBV11-2 and TRBJ1-5; D gene uncertain. This CDR3 is 13 amino acids long. The germline V gene has CDR1 SGHAT and CDR2 FQNNGV. The V end lost 2 bases, the J end lost 0 bases, and 2 bases lay between the germline ends. CDR3 amino acids: CASSLRSNQPQHF. The CDR3, as DNA: TGTGCCAGCAGCTTACGTAGCAATCAGCCCCAGCATTTT.